A selection of T cell receptor beta chains follows, all from one sample in a study of shared clonotypes between healthy human individuals. The protocol was immunoSEQ multiplex PCR, while the TCRdb copy is restricted to in-frame clones and leaves out a portion. The sample holds hundreds of thousands of clones, less than 85% seen once. Sequencing was carried out using memory CD4+ T cells sorted from blood. These receptors originate from a woman under 40 in good health. Both conserved end residues are part of each CDR3. D genes are given only for firm matches. Clone size is not always given. Where it is, it says once, few, many or a class for expanded clones.

j_gene | v_gene | abundance | d_gene | CDR3nt | CDR3aa
TRBJ2-1 | TRBV7-2 | many | . | TGTGCCAGCAGCTTTTACAATGAGCAGTTCTTC | CASSFYNEQFF
TRBJ2-7 | TRBV29-1 | few | . | TGCAGCGGCTCGACAAGTTCGGGCGAGCAGTACTTC | CSGSTSSGEQYF
TRBJ1-5 | TRBV27 | . | . | TGTGCCAGTGCCAGACAGTTGAATCAGCCCCAGCATTTT | CASARQLNQPQHF
TRBJ1-1 | TRBV6-1 | . | . | TGTGCCAGCAGTACGTGGGGGAACACTGAAGCTTTCTTT | CASSTWGNTEAFF
TRBJ2-3 | TRBV5-1 | . | . | TGCGCCAGCAGCTTGGGACTCCTTCAGGACACAGATACGCAGTATTTT | CASSLGLLQDTDTQYF
TRBJ2-1 | TRBV14 | . | . | TGTGCCCGGCGGGTGGGGGCTAGCCGGGCAGATTTGACCTACAATGAGCAGTTCTTC | CARRVGASRADLTYNEQFF
TRBJ2-4 | TRBV2 | . | . | TGTGCCAGCAGTGATGTCTTCATTCAGTACTTC | CASSDVFIQYF
TRBJ1-1 | TRBV28 | . | . | TGTGCCAGCAGCCTCCTCGGGAGGGAGAGTGAAGCTTTCTTT | CASSLLGRESEAFF
TRBJ2-7 | TRBV6-6 | . | . | TGTGCCAGCAGTTACCAAGGGGGGGGCCGTTCCTACGAGCAGTACTTC | CASSYQGGGRSYEQYF
TRBJ2-7 | TRBV5-1 | . | . | TGCGCCAGCAGCTTAGGGGCAGGGCGAACCTACGAGCAGTACTTC | CASSLGAGRTYEQYF
TRBJ2-7 | TRBV25-1 | . | TRBD1 | TGTGCCAGCAGTGAGCTCTTGGAGGGACAGGCCTACGAGCAGTACTTC | CASSELLEGQAYEQYF
TRBJ1-1 | TRBV30 | . | . | TGTGCCTGGAGCAAACAGATGAACACTGAAGCTTTCTTT | CAWSKQMNTEAFF
TRBJ1-1 | TRBV29-1 | . | . | TGCAGCTCCGTAGCAGGGCTGAACACTGAAGCTTTCTTT | CSSVAGLNTEAFF
TRBJ1-4 | TRBV7-9 | . | . | TGTGCCAGCAGCTTAGTTCGGGGGGACTATGAAAAACTGTTTTTT | CASSLVRGDYEKLFF
TRBJ2-6 | TRBV4-2 | . | . | TGTGCCAGCAGCATTGTATGCAAATTACAAAGTCGGGCCAACGTCCTGACTTTC | CASSIVCKLQSRANVLTF
TRBJ1-2 | TRBV4-2 | . | . | TGTGCCAGCAGCCAAATAGACAGCGCCTATGGCTACACCTTC | CASSQIDSAYGYTF
TRBJ2-2 | TRBV2 | . | TRBD2 | TGTGCCAGCAGGGCGACTAGCGGGAGTAAAGGCGGGGAGCTGTTTTTT | CASRATSGSKGGELFF
TRBJ2-1 | TRBV28 | . | . | TGTGCCAGCCAAGGGGGGGAGGGGTCGAATGAGCAGTTCTTC | CASQGGEGSNEQFF
TRBJ2-1 | TRBV29-1 | . | . | TGCAGCGCCCAGAAGGGAGTAGTGTACAATGAGCAGTTCTTC | CSAQKGVVYNEQFF
TRBJ2-7 | TRBV4-1 | . | . | TGCGCCAGCAGCCAAGTTCCGAAGATCGGGAGCGAGCAGTACTTC | CASSQVPKIGSEQYF
TRBJ1-5 | TRBV28 | . | . | TGTGCCAGCAGTTTCCCCCGCAATGCGCCCCAGCATTTT | CASSFPRNAPQHF
TRBJ2-2 | TRBV11-2 | . | . | TGTGCCAGCAGCTCCGGGGGGAACACCGGGGAGCTGTTTTTT | CASSSGGNTGELFF
TRBJ2-3 | TRBV2 | few | . | TGTGCCAGCAGTGTACGAGATACGCAGTATTTT | CASSVRDTQYF
TRBJ2-3 | TRBV4-2 | . | . | TGTGCCAGCAGCCAAGTTCCGATAGATACGCAGTATTTT | CASSQVPIDTQYF
TRBJ1-4 | TRBV18 | . | . | TGTGCCAGCTCACCACCGTTGGTTCGAGGGATCGAAAAACTGTTTTTT | CASSPPLVRGIEKLFF
TRBJ2-2 | TRBV10-3 | . | . | TGTGCCATCAGAGGAGATTCGACCGGGGAGCTGTTTTTT | CAIRGDSTGELFF
TRBJ2-3 | TRBV5-1 | . | TRBD2 | TGCGCCAGCAGCTTCGGGACTAGCGGGGCGACAGATACGCAGTATTTT | CASSFGTSGATDTQYF
TRBJ1-2 | TRBV28 | . | TRBD1 | TGTGCCAGCAGTCCCGGGACAGGGACTAACTATGGCTACACCTTC | CASSPGTGTNYGYTF
TRBJ2-7 | TRBV30 | . | TRBD2 | TGTGCCTGGATGCCCCCACCAGCGGGATCCCCCTACGAGCAGTACTTC | CAWMPPPAGSPYEQYF
TRBJ2-2 | TRBV7-3 | . | . | TGTGCCAGCAGCTTAAACCCGGGGCTGAACACCGGGGAGCTGTTTTTT | CASSLNPGLNTGELFF
TRBJ2-5 | TRBV5-1 | many | TRBD1 | TGCGCCAGCAGCCACCGACAGGGGACGGAGACCCAGTACTTC | CASSHRQGTETQYF
TRBJ2-3 | TRBV30 | . | TRBD2 | TGTGCCTGGAGTGTAGCGGGAGGGCCGGGACTAACAGATACGCAGTATTTT | CAWSVAGGPGLTDTQYF
TRBJ2-5 | TRBV5-1 | . | . | TGCGCCAGCAGCTTCCCTTCGGTGGAGACCCAGTACTTC | CASSFPSVETQYF
TRBJ2-1 | TRBV7-3 | . | . | TGCGCCAGCAGCCAAGATCCGGACTCGCGGGCGAAAGAGCAGTTCTTC | CASSQDPDSRAKEQFF
TRBJ2-7 | TRBV7-2 | . | . | TGTGCCAGCAGCTTAGCGGGATCGTATCGCGGAGGGGTCGCCTACGAGCAGTACTTC | CASSLAGSYRGGVAYEQYF
TRBJ2-3 | TRBV6-1 | . | . | TGTGCCAGCAGGCGGGATAGGAGCGCAGATACGCAGTATTTT | CASRRDRSADTQYF
TRBJ2-7 | TRBV28 | . | . | TGTGCCAGCAGTCCCCCCCGGGGTAGCTCCTACGAGCAGTACTTC | CASSPPRGSSYEQYF
TRBJ1-3 | TRBV19 | . | . | TGTGCCAGTAGTATAAACCCGGGACAACCCGGAAACACCATATATTTT | CASSINPGQPGNTIYF
TRBJ2-7 | TRBV27 | once | TRBD1 | TGTGCCAGCAGCCAGCGGACAGGGGGCAAGGTCGAGCAGTACTTC | CASSQRTGGKVEQYF
TRBJ2-1 | TRBV11-1 | . | TRBD2 | TGTGCCAGCAGCTCCCGCCAGACTAGCTCGGATGAGCAGTTCTTC | CASSSRQTSSDEQFF
TRBJ2-6 | TRBV2 | . | . | TGTGCCAGCAGTCGCGGCTCTGGGGCCAACGTCCTGACTTTC | CASSRGSGANVLTF
TRBJ1-3 | TRBV5-4 | few | TRBD1 | TGTAATACCGGGACAGGGATTGAAAACACCATATATTTT | CNTGTGIENTIYF
TRBJ1-5 | TRBV11-2 | . | TRBD1 | TGTGCCAGCAGCGTGGGCGGGACAGCAAATCAGCCCCAGCATTTT | CASSVGGTANQPQHF
TRBJ2-7 | TRBV19 | . | . | TGTGCCAGTAGTCTTACTACTCCCTCCTACGAGCAGTACTTC | CASSLTTPSYEQYF
TRBJ1-3 | TRBV11-2 | few | . | TGTGCCAGCAGCCCAGTCACAGCGTCCTCTGGAAACACCATATATTTT | CASSPVTASSGNTIYF
TRBJ1-5 | TRBV6-6 | . | TRBD1 | TGTGCCAGCAGCACCGGGACAGGGGATCAGCCCCAGCATTTT | CASSTGTGDQPQHF
TRBJ1-1 | TRBV6-1 | . | . | TGTGCCAGCAGTGCCCGGGGTAATTTGAACACTGAAGCTTTCTTT | CASSARGNLNTEAFF
TRBJ1-2 | TRBV9 | many | TRBD1 | TGTGCCAGCAGCGTAGGAGGACAGGGGGCTAACTATGGCTACACCTTC | CASSVGGQGANYGYTF
TRBJ2-7 | TRBV4-2 | . | TRBD2 | TGTGCCAGCAGCCCGACTAGCGGGGACCTCTCCTACGAGCAGTACTTC | CASSPTSGDLSYEQYF
TRBJ2-3 | TRBV7-8 | . | . | TGTGCCAGCAGCCCACCCACAGATACGCAGTATTTT | CASSPPTDTQYF
TRBJ1-2 | TRBV2 | few | . | TGTGCCAGCAGTGTCCGGGGGATTGGCTACACCTTC | CASSVRGIGYTF
TRBJ1-5 | TRBV30 | . | . | TGTGCCTGGAGTCCACCAAATCAGCCCCAGCATTTT | CAWSPPNQPQHF
TRBJ1-2 | TRBV28 | few | TRBD1 | TGTGCCAGCCTAGGGACAGCCAGCTATGGCTACACCTTC | CASLGTASYGYTF
TRBJ1-3 | TRBV18 | few | . | TGTGCCAGCTCACGAAATACCGGTGCTGGAAACACCATATATTTT | CASSRNTGAGNTIYF
TRBJ2-2 | TRBV6-1 | . | TRBD2 | TGTGCCAGCAGTGCCTGGGGGGGATCGAACACCGGGGAGCTGTTTTTT | CASSAWGGSNTGELFF
TRBJ2-5 | TRBV29-1 | . | . | TGCAGCGCCAAGGGGAGCGCGGAGACCCAGTACTTC | CSAKGSAETQYF
TRBJ1-2 | TRBV6-5 | . | . | TGTGCCAGCAGTTACTTAGCAGGCATTGCTGGCTACACCTTC | CASSYLAGIAGYTF